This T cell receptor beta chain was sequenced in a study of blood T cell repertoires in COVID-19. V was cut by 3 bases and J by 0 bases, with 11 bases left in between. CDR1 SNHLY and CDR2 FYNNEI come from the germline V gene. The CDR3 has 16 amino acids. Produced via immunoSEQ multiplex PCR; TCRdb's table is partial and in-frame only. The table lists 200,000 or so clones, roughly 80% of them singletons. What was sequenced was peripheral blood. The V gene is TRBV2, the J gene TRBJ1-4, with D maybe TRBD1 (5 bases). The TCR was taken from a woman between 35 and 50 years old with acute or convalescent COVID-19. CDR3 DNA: TGTGCCAGCAGTGACCCCCGACAGTCAACTAATGAAAAACTGTTTTTT. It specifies CASSDPRQSTNEKLFF. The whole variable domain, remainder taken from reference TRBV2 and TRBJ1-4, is EPEVTQTPSHQVTQMGQEVILRCVPISNHLYFYWYRQILGQKVEFLVSFYNNEISEKSEIFDDQFSVERPDGSNFTLKIRSTKLEDSAMYFCASSDPRQSTNEKLFFGSGTQLSVL.